These T cell receptor beta chains were read from a single sample in a study of T cell responses to AZD1222 COVID-19 vaccine. Repertoires were generated with immunoSEQ multiplex PCR, while TCRdb's copy carries only in-frame clones and drops some. The data hold 140,000 to 150,000 clones, with over 80% observed a single time. Sequencing used peripheral blood, obtained 28 days after the second AZD1222 dose. The receptor source for this set is an adult who received the AZD1222 COVID-19 vaccine. The CDR3 runs from the conserved cysteine through the conserved F or W. Fields, in order: clone size, J gene, V gene, D gene, CDR3 protein, CDR3 DNA. The D gene is left open where the match is weak. Clone size appears in some rows only: once, few, many, or a class for an expanded clone.

abundance: .
j_gene: TRBJ2-6
v_gene: TRBV6-1
d_gene: TRBD1
CDR3aa: CASSGRPGGFLGANVLTF
CDR3nt: TGTGCCAGCAGTGGCCGGCCAGGGGGCTTTCTTGGGGCCAACGTCCTGACTTTC

abundance: .
j_gene: TRBJ1-2
v_gene: TRBV4-2
d_gene: .
CDR3aa: CASSQETDGLGGYTF
CDR3nt: TGTGCCAGCAGCCAAGAAACGGACGGGCTCGGGGGCTACACCTTC

abundance: .
j_gene: TRBJ2-2
v_gene: TRBV5-4
d_gene: .
CDR3aa: CASSRSSSANTGELFF
CDR3nt: TGTGCCAGCAGCAGAAGCTCGTCCGCGAACACCGGGGAGCTGTTTTTT

abundance: .
j_gene: TRBJ1-2
v_gene: TRBV29-1
d_gene: .
CDR3aa: CSVGMVASYGYTF
CDR3nt: TGCAGCGTAGGGATGGTGGCTAGCTATGGCTACACCTTC

abundance: .
j_gene: TRBJ2-7
v_gene: TRBV9
d_gene: .
CDR3aa: CASSADVGSEQYF
CDR3nt: TGTGCCAGCAGCGCCGATGTAGGATCCGAGCAGTACTTC

abundance: .
j_gene: TRBJ2-7
v_gene: TRBV11-3
d_gene: .
CDR3aa: CASSLHGTQGEQYF
CDR3nt: TGTGCCAGCAGCTTACACGGGACCCAGGGGGAGCAGTACTTC

abundance: .
j_gene: TRBJ1-4
v_gene: TRBV6-5
d_gene: TRBD1
CDR3aa: CASRIQGATNEKLFF
CDR3nt: TGTGCCAGCAGGATACAGGGGGCAACTAATGAAAAACTGTTTTTT

abundance: .
j_gene: TRBJ1-1
v_gene: TRBV12-3/TRBV12-4
d_gene: .
CDR3aa: CASREVAEAFF
CDR3nt: TGTGCCAGCAGAGAAGTGGCTGAAGCTTTCTTT

abundance: few
j_gene: TRBJ2-1
v_gene: TRBV9
d_gene: .
CDR3aa: CASSVAGVTYNEQFF
CDR3nt: TGTGCCAGCAGCGTAGCCGGGGTAACCTACAATGAGCAGTTCTTC

abundance: .
j_gene: TRBJ1-6
v_gene: TRBV30
d_gene: .
CDR3aa: CAWSRSSLGRGSPLHF
CDR3nt: TGTGCCTGGAGTCGCTCCTCCTTGGGCAGGGGTTCACCCCTCCACTTT

abundance: .
j_gene: TRBJ1-5
v_gene: TRBV18
d_gene: .
CDR3aa: CASSPGPVFYSNQPQHF
CDR3nt: TGTGCCAGCTCACCAGGACCGGTCTTTTATAGCAATCAGCCCCAGCATTTT

abundance: .
j_gene: TRBJ2-1
v_gene: TRBV21-1
d_gene: .
CDR3aa: CASSKGYRQGRSTPRSYNEQFF
CDR3nt: TGTGCCAGCAGCAAAGGGTACAGACAGGGGCGGTCGACCCCCCGTTCCTACAATGAGCAGTTCTTC

abundance: .
j_gene: TRBJ1-1
v_gene: TRBV28
d_gene: .
CDR3aa: CASSWGYDGNTEAFF
CDR3nt: TGTGCCAGCAGTTGGGGTTACGACGGGAACACTGAAGCTTTCTTT

abundance: .
j_gene: TRBJ1-2
v_gene: TRBV5-1
d_gene: TRBD1
CDR3aa: CASSLASQGFYGYTF
CDR3nt: TGCGCCAGCAGCTTGGCTTCACAGGGGTTCTATGGCTACACCTTC

abundance: once
j_gene: TRBJ1-6
v_gene: TRBV3-1/TRBV3-2
d_gene: .
CDR3aa: CASSHDLGGSPLHF
CDR3nt: TGTGCCAGCAGCCACGACCTGGGTGGGTCACCCCTCCACTTT

abundance: .
j_gene: TRBJ1-2
v_gene: TRBV18
d_gene: .
CDR3aa: CASSSDQQGSAGYTF
CDR3nt: TGTGCCAGCTCATCAGATCAGCAGGGCTCCGCCGGCTACACCTTC

abundance: few
j_gene: TRBJ1-1
v_gene: TRBV5-1
d_gene: .
CDR3aa: CASSFDGTEAFF
CDR3nt: TGCGCCAGCAGCTTTGACGGGACTGAAGCTTTCTTT

abundance: once
j_gene: TRBJ1-3
v_gene: TRBV6-5
d_gene: .
CDR3aa: CASSYPGEGSGNTIYF
CDR3nt: TGTGCCAGCAGTTACCCCGGGGAGGGCTCTGGAAACACCATATATTTT

abundance: .
j_gene: TRBJ1-2
v_gene: TRBV4-3
d_gene: .
CDR3aa: CASSQAPDAGNYGYTF
CDR3nt: TGCGCCAGCAGCCAAGCACCTGACGCAGGGAACTATGGCTACACCTTC

abundance: .
j_gene: TRBJ2-7
v_gene: TRBV30
d_gene: .
CDR3aa: CAWSVPLRVPLYEQYF
CDR3nt: TGTGCCTGGAGTGTACCCCTCCGGGTCCCTTTATACGAGCAGTACTTC

abundance: .
j_gene: TRBJ2-7
v_gene: TRBV5-5
d_gene: .
CDR3aa: CASSLSVREGDEQYF
CDR3nt: TGTGCCAGCAGCTTGAGTGTCAGGGAGGGGGACGAGCAGTACTTC

abundance: few
j_gene: TRBJ1-5
v_gene: TRBV2
d_gene: .
CDR3aa: CASSEWSNQPQHF
CDR3nt: TGTGCCAGCAGTGAGTGGAGCAATCAGCCCCAGCATTTT

abundance: .
j_gene: TRBJ2-3
v_gene: TRBV6-6
d_gene: .
CDR3aa: CASSPSPYSTDTQYF
CDR3nt: TGTGCCAGCAGTCCCTCCCCATATAGCACAGATACGCAGTATTTT

abundance: .
j_gene: TRBJ2-5
v_gene: TRBV4-3
d_gene: .
CDR3aa: CASSSSYQETQYF
CDR3nt: TGCGCCAGCAGCTCCTCGTACCAAGAGACCCAGTACTTC

abundance: .
j_gene: TRBJ2-7
v_gene: TRBV30
d_gene: .
CDR3aa: CAWSVQGKYEQYF
CDR3nt: TGTGCCTGGAGTGTGCAGGGCAAATACGAGCAGTACTTC

abundance: .
j_gene: TRBJ2-5
v_gene: TRBV2
d_gene: .
CDR3aa: CASLQKETQYF
CDR3nt: TGTGCCAGCCTACAGAAAGAGACCCAGTACTTC

abundance: few
j_gene: TRBJ1-5
v_gene: TRBV19
d_gene: TRBD1
CDR3aa: CASSTDRGRGQPQHF
CDR3nt: TGTGCCAGTAGTACTGACAGGGGGAGAGGTCAGCCCCAGCATTTT

abundance: .
j_gene: TRBJ1-1
v_gene: TRBV18
d_gene: .
CDR3aa: CASSSIKGMNTEAFF
CDR3nt: TGTGCCAGCTCATCTATCAAGGGGATGAACACTGAAGCTTTCTTT

abundance: .
j_gene: TRBJ1-2
v_gene: TRBV7-8
d_gene: .
CDR3aa: CASNAGGVRGYTF
CDR3nt: TGTGCCAGCAACGCGGGGGGGGTACGAGGCTACACCTTC

abundance: once
j_gene: TRBJ1-1
v_gene: TRBV12-3/TRBV12-4
d_gene: .
CDR3aa: CASSFGWDTEAFF
CDR3nt: TGTGCCAGCAGTTTTGGGTGGGACACTGAAGCTTTCTTT

abundance: .
j_gene: TRBJ1-2
v_gene: TRBV19
d_gene: .
CDR3aa: CASSMAGNYGYTF
CDR3nt: TGTGCCAGTAGTATGGCTGGGAACTATGGCTACACCTTC

abundance: .
j_gene: TRBJ1-4
v_gene: TRBV7-9
d_gene: .
CDR3aa: CASSRSPTNEKLFF
CDR3nt: TGTGCCAGCAGCCGGTCACCAACTAATGAAAAACTGTTTTTT

abundance: .
j_gene: TRBJ1-2
v_gene: TRBV5-4
d_gene: .
CDR3aa: CASSSPSRGGQYGYTF
CDR3nt: TGTGCCAGCAGCTCCCCTTCCCGGGGGGGGCAGTATGGCTACACCTTC

abundance: .
j_gene: TRBJ1-5
v_gene: TRBV6-1
d_gene: .
CDR3aa: CASSEQFNQPQHF
CDR3nt: TGTGCCAGCAGTGAACAGTTTAATCAGCCCCAGCATTTT

abundance: .
j_gene: TRBJ1-2
v_gene: TRBV24-1
d_gene: .
CDR3aa: CATSDPRTEGYTF
CDR3nt: TGTGCCACCAGTGACCCCCGGACGGAGGGCTACACCTTC

abundance: .
j_gene: TRBJ1-1
v_gene: TRBV2
d_gene: .
CDR3aa: CASSVGQNTEAFF
CDR3nt: TGTGCCAGCAGTGTGGGACAGAACACTGAAGCTTTCTTT

abundance: .
j_gene: TRBJ1-1
v_gene: TRBV5-4
d_gene: .
CDR3aa: CASSFGAPRDKEAFF
CDR3nt: TGTGCCAGCAGCTTTGGGGCCCCCAGGGACAAAGAAGCTTTCTTT

abundance: .
j_gene: TRBJ1-2
v_gene: TRBV18
d_gene: .
CDR3aa: CASSPLRDGFGYTF
CDR3nt: TGTGCCAGCTCACCTTTACGCGACGGGTTTGGCTACACCTTC

abundance: .
j_gene: TRBJ2-7
v_gene: TRBV9
d_gene: .
CDR3aa: CASSVEGTLPLEQYF
CDR3nt: TGTGCCAGCAGCGTAGAAGGGACACTTCCCCTCGAGCAGTACTTC

abundance: .
j_gene: TRBJ1-1
v_gene: TRBV7-2
d_gene: TRBD1
CDR3aa: CASSLPNRGTEAFF
CDR3nt: TGTGCCAGCAGCTTACCGAACAGGGGCACTGAAGCTTTCTTT

abundance: .
j_gene: TRBJ1-5
v_gene: TRBV29-1
d_gene: .
CDR3aa: CSARGSNQPQHF
CDR3nt: TGCAGCGCACGAGGGAGCAATCAGCCCCAGCATTTT

abundance: .
j_gene: TRBJ1-5
v_gene: TRBV20-1
d_gene: .
CDR3aa: CSASVRSINQPQHF
CDR3nt: TGCAGTGCTAGTGTGAGGAGTATCAATCAGCCCCAGCATTTT

abundance: .
j_gene: TRBJ1-3
v_gene: TRBV5-1
d_gene: TRBD1
CDR3aa: CASSLGGGSPGNTIYF
CDR3nt: TGCGCCAGCAGCTTGGGAGGGGGCTCACCTGGAAACACCATATATTTT

abundance: .
j_gene: TRBJ1-1
v_gene: TRBV5-6
d_gene: .
CDR3aa: CASSLAVRDTEAFF
CDR3nt: TGTGCCAGCAGCTTGGCAGTTAGGGACACTGAAGCTTTCTTT

abundance: .
j_gene: TRBJ2-2
v_gene: TRBV7-2
d_gene: TRBD2
CDR3aa: CASSPQAGANTGELFF
CDR3nt: TGTGCCAGCAGCCCCCAAGCGGGAGCGAACACCGGGGAGCTGTTTTTT

abundance: .
j_gene: TRBJ2-5
v_gene: TRBV7-6
d_gene: .
CDR3aa: CASSFAQGRQETQYF
CDR3nt: TGTGCCAGCAGCTTCGCCCAGGGGAGGCAAGAGACCCAGTACTTC